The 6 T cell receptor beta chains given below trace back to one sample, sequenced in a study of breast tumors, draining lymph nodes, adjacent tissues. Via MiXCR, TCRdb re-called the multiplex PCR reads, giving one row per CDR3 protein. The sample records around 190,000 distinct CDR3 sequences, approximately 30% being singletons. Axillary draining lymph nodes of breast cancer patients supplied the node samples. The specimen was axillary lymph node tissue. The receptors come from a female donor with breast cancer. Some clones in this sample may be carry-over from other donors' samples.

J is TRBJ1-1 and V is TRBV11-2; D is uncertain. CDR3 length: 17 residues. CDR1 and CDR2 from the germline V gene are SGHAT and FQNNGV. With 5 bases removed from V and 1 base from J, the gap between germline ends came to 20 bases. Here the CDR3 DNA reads TGTGCCAGCAGCCCCACGGCACCCTTTTCGAAGAACACTGAAGCTTTCTTT. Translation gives CASSPTAPFSKNTEAFF.

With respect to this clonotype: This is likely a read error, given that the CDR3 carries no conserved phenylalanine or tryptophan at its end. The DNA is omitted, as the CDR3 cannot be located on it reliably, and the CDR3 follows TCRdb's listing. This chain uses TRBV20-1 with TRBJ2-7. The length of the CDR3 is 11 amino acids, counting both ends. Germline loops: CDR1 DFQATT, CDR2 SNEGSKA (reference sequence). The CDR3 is CSARHHYEQSL.

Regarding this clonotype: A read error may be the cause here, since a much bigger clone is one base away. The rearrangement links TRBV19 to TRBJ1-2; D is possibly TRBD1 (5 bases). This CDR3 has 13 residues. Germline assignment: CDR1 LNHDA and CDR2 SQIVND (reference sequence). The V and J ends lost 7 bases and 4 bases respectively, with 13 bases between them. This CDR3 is CASTTGRTYGYTF. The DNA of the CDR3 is TGTGCCAGTACGACGGGGCGCACCTATGGCTACACCTTC. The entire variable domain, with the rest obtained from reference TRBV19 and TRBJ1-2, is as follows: DGGITQSPKYLFRKEGQNVTLSCEQNLNHDAMYWYRQDPGQGLRLIYYSQIVNDFQKGDIAEGYSVSREKKESFPLTVTSAQKNPTAFYLCASTTGRTYGYTFGSGTRLTVV.

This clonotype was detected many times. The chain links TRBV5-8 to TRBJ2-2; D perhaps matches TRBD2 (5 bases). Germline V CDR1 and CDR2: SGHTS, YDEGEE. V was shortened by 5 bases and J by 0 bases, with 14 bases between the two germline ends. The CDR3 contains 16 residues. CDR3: CASRRVRGTNTGELFF. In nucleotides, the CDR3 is TGTGCCAGCAGGCGAGTCCGGGGAACGAACACCGGGGAGCTGTTTTTT.

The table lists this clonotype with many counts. The CDR3 DNA reads as TGTGCCAGTAGTATAATGTCAGGGGGCAATCAGCCCCAGCATTTT. Its translation is CASSIMSGGNQPQHF. The chain links TRBV19 to TRBJ1-5; a weak D match, TRBD1 (6 bases). In germline, CDR1 is LNHDA, CDR2 SQIVND (reference sequence). The CDR3 sequence is 15 residues long. V lost 2 bases, J lost 2 bases, and 10 bases lay in between.

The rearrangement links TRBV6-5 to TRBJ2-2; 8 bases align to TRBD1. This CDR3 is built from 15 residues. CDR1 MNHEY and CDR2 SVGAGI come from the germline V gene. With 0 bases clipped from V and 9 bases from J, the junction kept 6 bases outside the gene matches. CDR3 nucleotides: TGTGCCAGCAGTTACTCGACAGGGGCTATAAGGGAGCTGTTTTTT. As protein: CASSYSTGAIRELFF.